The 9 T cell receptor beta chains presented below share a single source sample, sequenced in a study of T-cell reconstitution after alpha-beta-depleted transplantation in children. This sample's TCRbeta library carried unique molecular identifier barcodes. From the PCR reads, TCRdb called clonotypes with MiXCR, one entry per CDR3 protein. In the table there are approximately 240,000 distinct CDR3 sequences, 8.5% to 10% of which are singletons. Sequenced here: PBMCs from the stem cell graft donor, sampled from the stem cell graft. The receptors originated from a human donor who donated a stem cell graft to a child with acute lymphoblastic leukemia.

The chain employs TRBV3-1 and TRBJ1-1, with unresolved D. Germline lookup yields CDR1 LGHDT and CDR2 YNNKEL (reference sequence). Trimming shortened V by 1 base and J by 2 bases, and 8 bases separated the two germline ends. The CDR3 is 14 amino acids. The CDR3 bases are TGTGCCAGCAGCCAAGTTTGGGGAAACACTGAAGCTTTCTTT. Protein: CASSQVWGNTEAFF.

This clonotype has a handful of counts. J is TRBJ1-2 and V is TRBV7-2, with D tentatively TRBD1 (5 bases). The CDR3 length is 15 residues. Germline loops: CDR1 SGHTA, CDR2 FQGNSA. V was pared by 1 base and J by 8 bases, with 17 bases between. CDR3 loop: CASSLVGGVDRGYTF. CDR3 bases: TGTGCCAGCAGCTTAGTGGGGGGGGTGGATCGAGGCTACACCTTC.

CDR3 amino acids: CSARRNSNTGELFF. DNA for the CDR3: TGCAGTGCTAGACGCAACAGCAACACCGGGGAGCTGTTTTTT. The chain recombines TRBV20-1 with TRBJ2-2; D not certain. The CDR3 sequence is 14 residues long. CDR1 is DFQATT and CDR2 is SNEGSKA in the germline V gene (reference sequence). The ends were cut back, 2 bases at V and 2 bases at J, with 9 bases in the middle.

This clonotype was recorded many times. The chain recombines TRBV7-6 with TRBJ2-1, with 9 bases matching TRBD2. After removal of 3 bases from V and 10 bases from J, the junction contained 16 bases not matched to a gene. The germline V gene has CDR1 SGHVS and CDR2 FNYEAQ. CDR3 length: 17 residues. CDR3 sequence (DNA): TGTGCCAGCAGCTTGCCCTTCCTTGGCGGGGGGGCCGAGGAGCAGTTCTTC. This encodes CASSLPFLGGGAEEQFF.

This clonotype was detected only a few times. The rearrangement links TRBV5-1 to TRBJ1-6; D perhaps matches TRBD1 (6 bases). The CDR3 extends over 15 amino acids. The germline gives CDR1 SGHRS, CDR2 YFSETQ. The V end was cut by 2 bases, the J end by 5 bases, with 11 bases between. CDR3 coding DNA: TGCGCCAGCAGCTTACAGGGTGTGGATAATTCACCCCTCCACTTT. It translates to CASSLQGVDNSPLHF.

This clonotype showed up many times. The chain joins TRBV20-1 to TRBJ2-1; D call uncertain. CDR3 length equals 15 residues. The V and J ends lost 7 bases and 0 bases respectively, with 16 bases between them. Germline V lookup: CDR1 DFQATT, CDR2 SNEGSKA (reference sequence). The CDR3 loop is CSVNLYRISYNEQFF. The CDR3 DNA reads TGCAGTGTAAATCTGTACCGTATCTCCTACAATGAGCAGTTCTTC.

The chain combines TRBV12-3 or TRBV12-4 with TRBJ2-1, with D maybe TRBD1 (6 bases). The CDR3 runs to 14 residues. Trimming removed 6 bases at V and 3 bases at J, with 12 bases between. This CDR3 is CASRDRENYNEQFF. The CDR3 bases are TGTGCCAGCAGGGACAGAGAGAACTACAATGAGCAGTTCTTC.

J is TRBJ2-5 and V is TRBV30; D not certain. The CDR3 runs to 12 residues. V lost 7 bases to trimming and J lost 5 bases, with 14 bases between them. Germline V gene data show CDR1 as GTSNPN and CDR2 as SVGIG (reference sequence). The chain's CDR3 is CASQLYEETQYF. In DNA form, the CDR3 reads TGTGCCTCACAGCTTTACGAGGAGACCCAGTACTTC.

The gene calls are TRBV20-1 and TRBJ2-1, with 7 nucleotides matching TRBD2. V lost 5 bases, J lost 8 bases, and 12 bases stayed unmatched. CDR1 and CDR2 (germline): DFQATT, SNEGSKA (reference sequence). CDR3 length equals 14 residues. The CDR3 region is CSALVGGVGDEQFF. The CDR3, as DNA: TGCAGTGCTCTCGTGGGAGGGGTAGGCGATGAGCAGTTCTTC.